Presented here are 20 T cell receptor beta chains from one specimen sequenced in a study of beta chain features in type 1 diabetes. What was sequenced were expressed TCRB transcripts, since all of the isolated RNA had been reverse transcribed. Profiling relied on immunoSEQ multiplex PCR, and the TCRdb table lists in-frame clones only, not all of them. Of about 180,000 clones listed, about 13% are singletons. Material for sequencing was central memory CD4+ T cells from blood. These receptors originate from a woman aged 18-35 years in good health.

Only a few counts were recorded for this clone. The chain carries TRBV20-1 and TRBJ2-1, with D tentatively TRBD1 (5 bases). Germline-derived CDR1 and CDR2 are DFQATT and SNEGSKA (reference sequence). The CDR3 runs to 10 residues. Deletions cut 6 bases from V and 8 bases from J, with 8 bases between. CDR3 region: CSAGLYEQFF. CDR3 sequence (DNA): TGCAGTGCGGGGCTCTATGAGCAGTTCTTC.

This clone was seen a handful of times. The chain couples TRBV15 to TRBJ2-5, with D possibly matching TRBD1 (5 bases). V shed 0 bases and J shed 6 bases, with 11 bases lying between them. This CDR3 contains 14 residues. CDR1 is LNHNV, CDR2 YYDKDF, per germline (reference sequence). DNA for the CDR3: TGTGCCACCAGCAGAGAGGGGCGGAGTCAGACCCAGTACTTC. Encoded protein: CATSREGRSQTQYF.

The chain joins TRBV7-2 to TRBJ2-5; TRBD2 is a possible D gene (5 bases). V was trimmed by 11 bases and J by 7 bases, leaving 8 bases between them. Germline V lookup: CDR1 SGHTA, CDR2 FQGNSA. The CDR3 extends over 9 amino acids. Here the CDR3 reads CALEVTQYF. In DNA, the CDR3 is TGTGCCCTGGAGGTGACCCAGTACTTC.

This clone was seen only a few times. The gene calls are TRBV11-2 and TRBJ2-1, with 8 positions matching TRBD1. The V gene's germline CDR1 is SGHAT and CDR2 FQNNGV. The CDR3 runs 15 residues. The ends lost 5 bases at V and 4 bases at J; junction bases unmatched: 7. In DNA, the CDR3 is TGTGCCAGCAGCAAGGACAGGGCGGGTTACAATGAGCAGTTCTTC. Protein sequence: CASSKDRAGYNEQFF.

In this sample, this clone turned up a few times. This chain joins TRBV6-1 and TRBJ2-7; tentative D call: TRBD2 (6 bases). V was clipped by 10 bases and J by 1 base, with 14 bases between them. This CDR3 comprises 13 residues. Looked up from germline, CDR1 is MNHNS and CDR2 is SASEGT. The CDR3 here is CAIQTGASYEQYF. The CDR3 DNA reads TGTGCCATCCAGACGGGAGCGTCCTACGAGCAGTACTTC.

This clone was observed a handful of times. This rearrangement joins TRBV7-9 to TRBJ1-2, with D unresolved. The CDR3 is made up of 14 amino acids. In germline, CDR1 is SEHNR, CDR2 FQNEAQ (reference sequence). V shed 4 bases and J shed 4 bases, with 13 bases lying between them. The CDR3 sequence: CASSSADRGYGYTF. CDR3 DNA: TGTGCCAGCAGCTCTGCCGACCGGGGCTATGGCTACACCTTC.

CDR3 residues: CASSPGGQSANYGYTF. CDR3 DNA: TGTGCCAGCAGCCCCGGGGGACAGAGTGCTAACTATGGCTACACCTTC. This rearrangement joins TRBV7-2 to TRBJ1-2; 7 bases map to TRBD1. The junction had 9 bases not matched to a gene; V was cut back by 5 bases and J by 0 bases. The V gene's germline CDR1 is SGHTA and CDR2 FQGNSA. This CDR3 spans 16 amino acids.

This clone has just a few counts. The chain uses TRBV29-1 and TRBJ2-7; 12 bases agree with TRBD1. This CDR3 has 13 amino acids. Trimming took 6 bases from V and 5 from J; bases not matched to a gene: 5. The germline gives CDR1 SQVTM, CDR2 ANQGSEA. Here the CDR3 reads CSVGDRGPHEQYF. The CDR3 nucleotides read TGCAGCGTGGGGGACAGGGGGCCACACGAGCAGTACTTC.

The rearrangement uses TRBV29-1 and TRBJ2-6; 10 bases align to TRBD1. Germline V gives CDR1 SQVTM, CDR2 ANQGSEA. V dropped 4 bases and J dropped 3; count of bases not matched to a gene: 9. This CDR3 is built from 17 residues. The CDR3 loop is CSVVPGQGSGGANVLTF. CDR3 DNA: TGCAGCGTTGTTCCGGGACAGGGGAGCGGTGGGGCCAACGTCCTGACTTTC.

This clone was recorded a few times. The CDR3 loop is CASSLVTGGYEQYF. DNA of the CDR3: TGTGCCAGCAGCTTAGTAACAGGGGGCTACGAGCAGTACTTC. The V gene is TRBV7-8, the J gene TRBJ2-7; 8 bases match TRBD1. Germline CDR1 reads SGHVS; CDR2 reads FQNEAQ. Trimming at V came to 1 base and at J to 3 bases, leaving 2 bases not matched to a gene. The length of the CDR3 is 14 residues.

This clone was seen only a few times. This chain connects TRBV4-1 to TRBJ2-7; tentatively, D is TRBD1 (6 bases). The CDR3 is 13 amino acids. V lost 1 base, J lost 3 bases, and 7 bases lay in between. Germline CDR1 and CDR2: MGHRA and YSYEKL. The CDR3 DNA reads TGCGCCAGCAGCCAAGCCAGGGGCTACGAGCAGTACTTC. This sequence encodes CASSQARGYEQYF.

The rearrangement uses TRBV13 and TRBJ1-2; tentatively, D is TRBD1 (5 bases). Germline V gives CDR1 PRHDT, CDR2 FYEKMQ (reference sequence). Trimming took 0 bases from V and 2 from J, leaving 7 bases between them. CDR3 length: 14 residues. In DNA, the CDR3 is TGTGCCAGCAGCTTAGGCAGGGCCAACTATGGCTACACCTTC. Protein sequence: CASSLGRANYGYTF.

The chain is built from TRBV11-2 and TRBJ2-7, with a weak D call TRBD2 (5 bases). The CDR3 has 14 amino acids. Germline V CDR1 and CDR2: SGHAT, FQNNGV. V was cut by 5 bases and J by 2 bases, with 13 bases left in between. CDR3 DNA sequence: TGTGCCAGCAGCCCTGGACTGCTAACCTACGAGCAGTACTTC. This encodes CASSPGLLTYEQYF.

V gene TRBV18 combines with J gene TRBJ2-7; possibly TRBD1 for D (5 bases). This CDR3 comprises 13 residues. V lost 0 bases and J lost 9, with 12 bases in between. Germline CDR1 is KGHSH and CDR2 is LQKENI. CDR3 region: CASSPPDRSTQYF. DNA for the CDR3: TGTGCCAGCTCACCACCCGACAGAAGCACGCAGTACTTC. Full variable domain (remainder filled in from reference TRBV18 and TRBJ2-7): NAGVMQNPRHLVRRRGQEARLRCSPMKGHSHVYWYRQLPEEGLKFMVYLQKENIIDESGMPKERFSAEFPKEGPSILRIQQVVRGDSAAYFCASSPPDRSTQYFGPGTRLTVT.

The chain combines TRBV7-2 with TRBJ2-1; TRBD1 might be the D (6 bases). The germline V gene encodes CDR1 SGHTA and CDR2 FQGNSA. Trimming removed 5 bases from V and 3 bases from J, with 11 bases in between. The CDR3 contains 14 residues. This CDR3 reads CASSMDRNYNEQFF. The CDR3 DNA is TGTGCCAGCAGCATGGACAGAAACTACAATGAGCAGTTCTTC.

The chain has TRBV4-3 and TRBJ2-1, with D uncertain. The V end lost 0 bases, the J end lost 3 bases, and 12 bases lay between the germline ends. This CDR3 region has 16 residues. Germline loops: CDR1 LGHNA, CDR2 YSLEER. The CDR3 region is CASSQDGAAHYNEQFF. The CDR3 DNA is TGCGCCAGCAGCCAAGATGGTGCGGCCCACTACAATGAGCAGTTCTTC.

This clone has a handful of counts. The chain carries TRBV30 and TRBJ2-4; D perhaps matches TRBD1 (5 bases). Germline V gene data show CDR1 as GTSNPN and CDR2 as SVGIG (reference sequence). The V end was cut by 2 bases, the J end by 9 bases, with 14 bases between. The CDR3 totals 13 residues. The CDR3: CAWSQGAFGIQYF. The DNA for the CDR3 is TGTGCCTGGAGTCAGGGCGCCTTCGGCATTCAGTACTTC.

This clone appeared a few times. The genes are TRBV6-4 and TRBJ2-1; possibly TRBD2 for D (5 bases). CDR3 length equals 16 residues. V lost 4 bases and J 1 base, leaving 14 bases between the germline ends. The germline V gene encodes CDR1 MRHNA and CDR2 SNTAGT. The CDR3 DNA follows: TGTGCCAGCAGTGCCGAGCGGCAGTCGTCCTACAATGAGCAGTTCTTC. The encoded protein is CASSAERQSSYNEQFF.

This chain connects TRBV5-1 to TRBJ2-7; 7 nucleotides match TRBD1. Germline V gives CDR1 SGHRS, CDR2 YFSETQ. There are 14 residues in the CDR3. V trimming: 3 bases; J trimming: 2 bases; junction bases outside the gene matches: 5. The CDR3 nucleotides read TGCGCCAGCAGCTCGGGACAGAGAACCTACGAGCAGTACTTC. Protein: CASSSGQRTYEQYF.

V is TRBV6-1 and J is TRBJ2-7, with 14 bases that match TRBD2. Germline V gives CDR1 MNHNS, CDR2 SASEGT. With V trimmed by 4 bases and J by 0 bases, 2 bases remained unmatched. There are 16 residues in the CDR3. The CDR3 DNA sequence: TGTGCCAGCAGTGGACTAGCGGGAGGGATCTCCTACGAGCAGTACTTC. Its translation: CASSGLAGGISYEQYF.